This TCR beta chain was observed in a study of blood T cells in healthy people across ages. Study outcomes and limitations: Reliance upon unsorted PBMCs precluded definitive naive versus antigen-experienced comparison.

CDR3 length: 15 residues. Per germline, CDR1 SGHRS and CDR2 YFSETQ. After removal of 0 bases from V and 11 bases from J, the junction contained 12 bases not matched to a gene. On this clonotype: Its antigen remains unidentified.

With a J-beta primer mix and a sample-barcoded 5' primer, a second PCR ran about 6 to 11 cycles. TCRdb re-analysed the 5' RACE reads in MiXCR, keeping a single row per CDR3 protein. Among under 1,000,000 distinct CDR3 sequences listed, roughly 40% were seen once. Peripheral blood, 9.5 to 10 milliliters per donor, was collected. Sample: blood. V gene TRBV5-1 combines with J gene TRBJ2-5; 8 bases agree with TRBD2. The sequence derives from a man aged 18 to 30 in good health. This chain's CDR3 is CASSLDLAGNNEQYF. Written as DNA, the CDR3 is TGCGCCAGCAGCTTGGACCTAGCGGGCAACAATGAGCAGTACTTC.